This T cell receptor beta chain was recorded in a study of technical replicates of blood from several donors (dated by TCRdb to about 2017). Library generation was performed with the immunoSEQ multiplex PCR assay. The immuneACCESS repertoire file appears here via TCRdb, limited to in-frame rearrangements. These files lack a portion of the clones; in checked studies, under half of the deficit traces to unresolved V genes, and the cause of the others is not known. The sample data list fewer than 100,000 clones, and nearly 98% of these were observed just once. In total, the top ten clones hold 0.18% of the sample. The CDR3, from cysteine to phenylalanine, totals 16 residues. The DNA shown is the 48-base CDR3, in frame from base 1. CDR1 and CDR2 are read off the germline V gene (reference sequence) as LNHDA and SQIVND. V is pruned by 5 bases and J by 10 bases, leaving 16 bases of the junction without a gene match.

On this clone itself: It has no known antigen specificity. No base quality information exists; no much larger clone differs at one position.

Rearrangement joined TRBV19 to TRBJ2-1; 8 nucleotides in the junction match TRBD2. Source material: T cells isolated from PBMCs. This receptor was identified in a human donor in good health. In nucleotides, the sequence is TGTGCCAGTAGTCCATTGGTGACTAGCGCAGAAGGCGAGCAGTTCTTC. Its protein product is CASSPLVTSAEGEQFF.